These 14 T cell receptor beta chains share one sample of origin, sequenced in a study of T-cell memory formation after mild COVID-19. TCRdb re-analysed the 5' RACE reads in MiXCR, keeping a single row per CDR3 protein. The table shows approximately 340,000 distinct CDR3 sequences, with over 10% occurring only once. The specimen sequenced was PBMCs or a T cell subset sorted from them (not recorded which). The receptors were gathered from a man between 18 and 29 years old who had mild COVID-19 (a few samples of this study predate the infection). Cell type and time point are not known.

In this sample, this clonotype turned up many times. J is TRBJ2-3 and V is TRBV6-6; possibly TRBD1 for D (6 bases). V lost 9 bases to trimming and J lost 4 bases, with 8 bases between them. This CDR3 is 11 amino acids long. Germline loops: CDR1 MNHNY, CDR2 SVGAGI (reference sequence). CDR3: CASGGADTQYF. The CDR3 bases are TGTGCCAGTGGGGGCGCAGATACGCAGTATTTT.

This clonotype was counted a few times. The V and J genes are TRBV5-1 and TRBJ1-1; D gene ambiguous. CDR3 length: 15 residues. V was cut by 4 bases and J by 1 base, with 14 bases left in between. Per germline, CDR1 SGHRS and CDR2 YFSETQ. The CDR3 sequence is CASSGSVVTNTEAFF. The CDR3, as DNA: TGCGCCAGCAGCGGCTCGGTGGTGACGAACACTGAAGCTTTCTTT. Variable domain in full (rest from reference TRBV5-1 and TRBJ1-1): KAGVTQTPRYLIKTRGQQVTLSCSPISGHRSVSWYQQTPGQGLQFLFEYFSETQRNKGNFPGRFSGRQFSNSRSEMNVSTLELGDSALYLCASSGSVVTNTEAFFGQGTRLTVV.

This clonotype occurred many times. This chain links TRBV6-2 or TRBV6-3 with TRBJ2-7; the D gene could be TRBD1 or TRBD2 (6 bases each). Trimming stripped 5 bases from V and 3 bases from J, with 17 bases between. The germline gives CDR1 MNHEY, CDR2 SVGEGT. This CDR3 has 15 residues. The CDR3 loop reads CASSPTPGGLYEQYF. DNA of the CDR3: TGTGCCAGCAGTCCAACCCCCGGGGGCCTCTACGAGCAGTACTTC.

This clonotype occurred a few times. This chain connects TRBV29-1 to TRBJ2-1; perhaps TRBD1 as D (5 bases). CDR1 is SQVTM and CDR2 is ANQGSEA in the germline V gene. V was pared by 4 bases and J by 9 bases, with 16 bases between. The CDR3 contains 13 residues. CDR3 bases: TGCAGCGTTGCTTCGTACTTGCAGGGTGAGCAGTTCTTC. This sequence encodes CSVASYLQGEQFF.

This clonotype was detected a few times. V and J are TRBV11-1 and TRBJ2-5; D remains ambiguous. Germline V gene lookup returns CDR1 SGHAT and CDR2 FQDESV (reference sequence). Trimming shortened V by 8 bases and J by 2 bases, and 12 bases separated the two germline ends. This CDR3 region has 13 residues. CDR3 protein: CASQVVGQETQYF. DNA for the CDR3: TGTGCCAGCCAGGTGGTAGGGCAAGAGACCCAGTACTTC.

This clonotype turned up a few times. The chain links TRBV7-9 to TRBJ1-1; possible D gene TRBD1, 6 bases. Deletions cut 5 bases from V and 7 bases from J, with 11 bases between. The CDR3 consists of 12 residues. The germline CDR1 and CDR2 sequences are SEHNR and FQNEAQ (reference sequence). CDR3: CASSIDRSEAFF. In DNA form, the CDR3 reads TGTGCCAGCAGCATCGACAGGAGTGAAGCTTTCTTT.

The gene calls are TRBV5-5 and TRBJ2-7; tentative D call: TRBD2 (5 bases). This CDR3 has 14 residues. Germline CDR1 SGHKS, CDR2 YYEKEE (reference sequence). V lost 4 bases, J lost 0 bases, and 11 bases lay in between. This chain's CDR3 is CASSDPRGSYEQYV. The DNA for the CDR3 is TGTGCCAGCAGCGATCCCCGGGGCTCCTACGAGCAGTACGTC.

This clonotype was seen only a few times. DNA of the CDR3: TGTGCCAGCAGCAAGAGCGGGGATTCCTACAATGAGCAGTTCTTC. It codes for CASSKSGDSYNEQFF. The chain combines TRBV9 with TRBJ2-1; 7 bases fit TRBD2. This CDR3 spans 15 amino acids. The V segment lost 4 bases and the J segment 1 base; nucleotides outside the gene matches: 5. CDR1 and CDR2 (germline): SGDLS, YYNGEE.

V gene TRBV29-1 combines with J gene TRBJ2-2; 8 bases match TRBD1. The V and J ends lost 4 bases and 7 bases, in that order; junction bases with no gene match: 5. The CDR3 loop spans 13 amino acids. Per the germline V gene, CDR1 is SQVTM and CDR2 is ANQGSEA. The CDR3 nucleotides are TGCAGCGTTGGCCTACAGGGGGGCGGGGAGCTGTTTTTT. Protein sequence: CSVGLQGGGELFF.

This clonotype was found a few times. The J gene is TRBJ2-3, the V gene TRBV4-3, with a tentative D call TRBD2 (6 bases). Germline V gene sequence: CDR1 LGHNA, CDR2 YSLEER. The CDR3 extends over 16 amino acids. V dropped 0 bases and J dropped 4 bases, with 14 bases sitting between them. The chain's CDR3 is CASSQDEVQRADTQYF. The CDR3 DNA sequence: TGCGCCAGCAGCCAAGATGAGGTCCAGCGGGCAGATACGCAGTATTTT.

This clonotype showed up just a few times. The chain combines TRBV6-2 or TRBV6-3 with TRBJ2-3, with D tentatively TRBD2 (6 bases). Germline loops: CDR1 MNHEY, CDR2 SVGEGT. This CDR3 has 16 amino acids. The V gene lost 7 bases and the J gene lost 2 bases, with 19 bases spanning the gap. CDR3 sequence reads: CASISSERPDTDTQYF. In DNA form, the CDR3 reads TGTGCCAGCATATCTAGCGAGCGACCCGACACAGATACGCAGTATTTT.

The rearrangement links TRBV7-9 to TRBJ1-6, with 7 bases aligning to TRBD1. V lost 0 bases and J lost 6; bases outside the gene matches: 8. The CDR3 is made up of 17 amino acids. The germline V gene has CDR1 SEHNR and CDR2 FQNEAQ (reference sequence). As DNA, the CDR3 is TGTGCCAGCAGCTTAGCGGGGGACAGTAGACTTAATTCACCCCTCCACTTT. Translating it yields CASSLAGDSRLNSPLHF.

This chain connects TRBV9 to TRBJ2-3, with 16 bases that match TRBD2. The CDR3 contains 21 residues. The germline CDR1 and CDR2 sequences are SGDLS and YYNGEE. V was pared by 1 base and J by 2 bases, with 13 bases of the junction left unmatched. Here the CDR3 reads CASSVTPGLAGGRYATDTQYF. CDR3 DNA sequence: TGTGCCAGCAGCGTAACTCCGGGACTAGCGGGGGGGAGGTACGCCACAGATACGCAGTATTTT.

The J gene is TRBJ1-2, the V gene TRBV29-1; TRBD1 is a possible D gene (6 bases). Germline CDR1 is SQVTM and CDR2 is ANQGSEA. The length of the CDR3 is 12 residues. Trimming cost V 5 bases and J 6 bases, with 13 bases left between them. CDR3 protein: CSVPGGRDGYTF. DNA of the CDR3: TGCAGCGTTCCCGGGGGCAGAGATGGCTACACCTTC.